A selection of T cell receptor beta chains follows, all from one sample in a study of blood T cell repertoires in COVID-19. Sequencing used immunoSEQ multiplex PCR; TCRdb keeps in-frame clones, though not all of them. The data show about 170,000 clones, approximately 85% seen once. Input material: peripheral blood. The receptors were sampled from an elderly man with COVID-19, enrolled during active disease. CDR3s include the opening cysteine and the closing phenylalanine or tryptophan. The order of the fields is J gene, D gene, clone size, V gene, CDR3 protein, CDR3 DNA. D genes are given only for firm matches. A row's size may be missing; if present it is once, few, many or a size class.

J: TRBJ1-6; D: NA; size: NA; V: TRBV9; CDR3: CASSDLAAGGSPLHF; DNA: TGTGCCAGCAGCGATCTAGCAGCAGGCGGTTCACCCCTCCACTTT
J: TRBJ2-3; D: TRBD2; size: NA; V: TRBV18; CDR3: CASSPGLEIDTQYF; DNA: TGTGCCAGCTCACCGGGACTAGAGATAGATACGCAGTATTTT
J: TRBJ1-1; D: NA; size: NA; V: TRBV10-1; CDR3: CASSPLRSTEAFF; DNA: TGCGCCAGCAGCCCCTTGCGAAGCACTGAAGCTTTCTTT
J: TRBJ2-3; D: NA; size: NA; V: TRBV6-2/TRBV6-3; CDR3: CASSYLQFTDTQYF; DNA: TGTGCCAGCAGTTACTTACAGTTCACAGATACGCAGTATTTT
J: TRBJ1-5; D: NA; size: NA; V: TRBV6-5; CDR3: CASRITGLSNQPQHF; DNA: TGTGCCAGCCGTATTACAGGGCTGAGCAATCAGCCCCAGCATTTT
J: TRBJ1-2; D: NA; size: NA; V: TRBV29-1; CDR3: CSGVGLNPVGYTF; DNA: TGCAGCGGTGTGGGACTAAATCCCGTCGGCTACACCTTC
J: TRBJ1-5; D: TRBD1; size: NA; V: TRBV19; CDR3: CASSTPGAGGQPQHF; DNA: TGTGCCAGTAGTACCCCTGGTGCAGGGGGTCAGCCCCAGCATTTT
J: TRBJ2-5; D: TRBD2; size: once; V: TRBV19; CDR3: CASSIQGRLAQETQYF; DNA: TGTGCCAGTAGTATTCAGGGAAGACTAGCACAAGAGACCCAGTACTTC
J: TRBJ2-1; D: TRBD1; size: NA; V: TRBV19; CDR3: CASRGGSGQGYNEQFF; DNA: TGTGCCAGTAGGGGCGGGTCGGGACAGGGTTACAATGAGCAGTTCTTC
J: TRBJ2-5; D: NA; size: few; V: TRBV9; CDR3: CASSLSGSGQETQYF; DNA: TGTGCCAGCAGTCTTAGTGGGTCGGGACAAGAGACCCAGTACTTC
J: TRBJ1-2; D: NA; size: NA; V: TRBV5-5; CDR3: CASSLGGPGYTF; DNA: TGTGCCAGCAGCTTGGGGGGGCCTGGCTACACCTTC
J: TRBJ1-1; D: TRBD1; size: NA; V: TRBV7-3; CDR3: CASSQGTGLNTEAFF; DNA: TGTGCCAGCAGCCAGGGGACAGGCTTGAACACTGAAGCTTTCTTT
J: TRBJ1-2; D: TRBD1; size: NA; V: TRBV2; CDR3: CANNEGDSYGYTF; DNA: TGTGCCAACAACGAAGGGGACAGCTATGGCTACACCTTC
J: TRBJ2-5; D: TRBD2; size: NA; V: TRBV9; CDR3: CASSADGGAGETQYF; DNA: TGTGCCAGCAGCGCCGACGGGGGGGCAGGGGAGACCCAGTACTTC
J: TRBJ1-1; D: NA; size: NA; V: TRBV3-1/TRBV3-2; CDR3: CASSQEGGAFF; DNA: TGTGCCAGCAGCCAAGAAGGAGGGGCTTTCTTT
J: TRBJ1-4; D: NA; size: NA; V: TRBV6-5; CDR3: CASRSRVREELFF; DNA: TGTGCCAGCCGATCGAGGGTCCGTGAGGAACTGTTTTTT
J: TRBJ1-2; D: NA; size: NA; V: TRBV3-1/TRBV3-2; CDR3: CASSPGRIGYTF; DNA: TGTGCCAGCAGCCCGGGTCGCATTGGCTACACCTTC